The clone carrying this TCR beta chain was seen just once. Its antigen remains unidentified. These data originate in a study of cytomegalovirus exposure and HLA in healthy donors. The V end was cut by 5 bases, the J end by 4 bases, with 10 bases between. This CDR3 is 13 amino acids long. CDR1 MNHEY and CDR2 SMNVEV come from the germline V gene (reference sequence). The PCR employed 60 Vbeta primers together with 13 Jbeta primers. Here immunoSEQ multiplex PCR was the method, and the copy in TCRdb shows in-frame clones only, minus some. The sample contains 30,000 to 50,000 clones, around 68% of which appear only once. Whole-study findings and limits: From TCR beta sequences, most subjects' HLA-A and HLA-B alleles were reportedly predicted accurately. Serostatus for CMV was the only available immune exposure information. In an earlier analysis, most TCR beta V segments were productive about 87% or about 30% of the time.

This chain uses TRBV27 with TRBJ2-3, with unresolved D. Sample: PBMCs. The TCR was taken from a man aged 40-49 years in good health and CMV-seronegative. The CDR3 loop reads CASSPDGADTQYF. CDR3 nucleotides: TGTGCCAGCAGTCCGGATGGAGCAGATACGCAGTATTTT.